A single sample gave rise to the 11 T cell receptor beta chains below, sequenced in a study of blood T cells in healthy people across ages. A second PCR of 7 to 11 cycles used a sample-barcoded 5' primer and a J-beta primer mix. TCRdb fed the 5' RACE reads into MiXCR, producing one record per CDR3 protein. Altogether over 500,000 distinct CDR3 sequences are present, 40% to 65% being singletons, with the ten largest covering approximately 12%. What was sequenced was blood. These receptors all stem from an elderly woman in good health.

This clonotype has ten or more counts. The chain carries TRBV4-1 and TRBJ2-1, with 8 bases matching TRBD2. The CDR3 loop spans 16 amino acids. Germline V CDR1 and CDR2: MGHRA, YSYEKL. Germline trimming cut 2 bases from V and 10 bases from J; bases unmatched to any gene: 13. CDR3 in amino acids: CASSQPAGAEQWEQFF. CDR3 DNA: TGCGCCAGCAGCCAACCAGCGGGAGCCGAACAATGGGAGCAGTTCTTC.

V and J are TRBV2 and TRBJ2-7; tentatively, D is TRBD1 (6 bases). Deletions cut 1 base from V and 3 bases from J, with 13 bases between. The germline gives CDR1 SNHLY, CDR2 FYNNEI. There are 15 residues in the CDR3. The CDR3 nucleotides are TGTGCCAGCAGTGAAGACGGGACACCAGTCTACGAGCAGTACTTC. As protein: CASSEDGTPVYEQYF. The full variable domain, completed using reference TRBV2 and TRBJ2-7, is EPEVTQTPSHQVTQMGQEVILRCVPISNHLYFYWYRQILGQKVEFLVSFYNNEISEKSEIFDDQFSVERPDGSNFTLKIRSTKLEDSAMYFCASSEDGTPVYEQYFGPGTRLTVT.

J is TRBJ2-3 and V is TRBV28, with a weak D call TRBD2 (5 bases). CDR1 is MDHEN, CDR2 SYDVKM, per germline. The CDR3 is 13 amino acids. Trimming removed 8 bases at V and 4 bases at J, with 13 bases between. CDR3 residues: CASRAHSADTQYF. In DNA, the CDR3 is TGTGCCAGCCGAGCCCATAGCGCAGATACGCAGTATTTT.

This chain links TRBV20-1 with TRBJ2-7; 7 bases fit TRBD2. The V gene end was trimmed by 2 bases and the J gene end by 0 bases; junction bases not matched to a gene: 4. The CDR3 contains 14 residues. Germline assignment: CDR1 DFQATT and CDR2 SNEGSKA (reference sequence). CDR3 in DNA: TGCAGTGCTAGATCCGCGGGGGACTCCTACGAGCAGTACTTC. It is translated as CSARSAGDSYEQYF.

This clonotype was counted a few times. The chain links TRBV3-1 to TRBJ2-3; the D gene is possibly TRBD2 (5 bases). Trimming removed 6 bases at V and 3 bases at J, with 10 bases between. The CDR3 is 13 amino acids. The germline V gene has CDR1 LGHDT and CDR2 YNNKEL (reference sequence). The CDR3 bases are TGTGCCAGCAGGTCATCGGGGACAGATACGCAGTATTTT. Protein product: CASRSSGTDTQYF.

About this clonotype itself: Since a much larger clone is just one base distant, this may be a read error. The chain combines TRBV5-1 with TRBJ2-1; D call uncertain. Germline assignment: CDR1 SGHRS and CDR2 YFSETQ. This CDR3 has 14 amino acids. The CDR3 reads CASGLSWFYNEQFF. DNA for the CDR3: TGCGCCAGCGGCTTGTCGTGGTTTTACAATGAGCAGTTCTTC.

This clonotype was seen once. The J gene is TRBJ2-2, the V gene TRBV6-2 or TRBV6-3, with TRBD1 matching over 9 bases. CDR1 is MNHEY, CDR2 SVGEGT, per germline. The CDR3 has 15 amino acids. The J segment lost 4 bases and the V segment lost 3 bases, leaving 3 bases of the junction unmatched. For the CDR3, the DNA is TGTGCCAGCAGTTATGGGGACAGGGTCACCGGGGAGCTGTTTTTT. Protein sequence: CASSYGDRVTGELFF.

This chain links TRBV20-1 with TRBJ2-1, with 8 positions matching TRBD2. V lost 6 bases to trimming and J lost 4 bases; unmatched junction nucleotides: 14. The CDR3 length is 16 residues. Germline loops: CDR1 DFQATT, CDR2 SNEGSKA (reference sequence). The CDR3 sequence is CSATTALAEIYNEQFF. The CDR3 bases are TGCAGTGCCACGACCGCACTAGCGGAGATTTACAATGAGCAGTTCTTC.

This clonotype was counted at least ten times. The gene calls are TRBV12-3 or TRBV12-4 and TRBJ2-7; no clear D gene. This CDR3 has 11 residues. The germline V and J ends were trimmed by 4 bases and 5 bases, with 6 bases remaining between them. The CDR3 coding sequence is TGTGCCAGCAGTTCCGCGGACGAGCAGTACTTC. Its protein product is CASSSADEQYF.

This chain links TRBV13 with TRBJ1-5; D call uncertain. CDR1 and CDR2 from the germline V gene are PRHDT and FYEKMQ (reference sequence). Trimming cost V 3 bases and J 7 bases, with 7 bases left between them. The CDR3 loop spans 12 amino acids. The chain's CDR3 is CASSFTGQPQHF. The CDR3, as DNA: TGTGCCAGCAGCTTCACGGGCCAGCCCCAGCATTTT.

A note on this clonotype: A read error may produce the germline difference seen at one junction end. The chain links TRBV6-5 to TRBJ2-6; a weak D match, TRBD1 (5 bases). CDR1 is MNHEY and CDR2 is SVGAGI in the germline V gene. The CDR3 extends over 15 amino acids. The CDR3 DNA follows: TGTGCCAGCAGTTACAAGCTCAGTGGGGCCAACGTCCCGACTTTC. Its protein product is CASSYKLSGANVPTF.